This record looks at one T cell receptor beta chain sequence and its context. The target of this receptor is not known. Base qualities are not provided; no much larger clone lies one nucleotide away. The sample comes from a study of cytomegalovirus exposure and HLA in healthy donors (dated by TCRdb to about 2017). Study-wide context: An earlier analysis of approximately 600 of the donors reported more than 250 Gb of sequence data and roughly 110 million unique TCR beta sequences from about 200 million T cells. In a later analysis, previously published TCR beta repertoires from several hundred donors were re-analyzed and high-resolution HLA genotyping was added so that TCR occurrence patterns could be studied. Genome-wide SNP genotypes for about 55% of the roughly 670 donors were used in a later genetic analysis, which treated that subset as a discovery cohort. Typing coverage varied by locus: 629-630 donors for A, B, C, DRB1 and DQB1; more than 500 for DQA1; more than 600 for DPA1; 400 to 480 for DPB1. In addition to the first cohort of 650 to 750 subjects, a separate validation cohort of some 120 different subjects was used. Every repertoire in the discovery cohort had been generated on one and the same sequencing platform. An early release covering just under 650 HLA-typed donors comprised roughly 300 gigabases of sequencing data and roughly 85 million unique TCR sequences. The study combined high-throughput TCR immunosequencing, statistical association of individual TCRs with disease status, and machine learning to predict cytomegalovirus infection status. In an earlier analysis of 550 to 700 of the donors, high-throughput TCR beta sequencing was used to judge whether each TCR beta V gene segment behaved as functional or pseudogenic. Rather than using new phenotypic data, the later analysis identified candidate immune exposures from TCR beta sequences and from how often those sequences occurred across donors. The aim of the study was to test whether cataloging public T cell receptors could identify signatures of past pathogen exposure. Donor age, sex, ethnicity and CMV serostatus were collected together with the repertoire data. Using immunosequencing, the study profiled T cell repertoires from about 620 subjects and related those repertoires to cytomegalovirus serostatus. Class I and class II HLA loci were covered by the typing at four-digit resolution. The genetic ancestry cluster associated with self-reported Caucasian donors included 81% of the roughly 400 genotyped donors. Among under 450 genotyped donors of the cohort, an average of 235,054 unique TCR beta nucleotide sequences were sequenced per donor, about a sixth of them non-productive. Because of strong linkage in the cohort, five DR-DQ haplotypes were treated as single units for association and clustering. What the study reported, not specific to this receptor: While some public TCRs were present in many individuals, most TCR sequences turned up only very rarely across donors. The authors suggested that the approach could potentially be generalized to other disease states and immunological phenotypes. A later analysis found that HLA-associated TCR beta chains were more clonally expanded and had lower generation probabilities than equally common non-associated chains. Correlated functional status among segregating V segments might be attributable to linkage disequilibrium, but an unknown experimental factor could not be ruled out. In a later genetic analysis, fewer N-insertions in productive TCRs were reported among donors in an Asian-associated ancestry cluster than the approximately 670-donor mean. A later analysis found that TCR association rates varied across HLA loci, with DRB1 alleles showing the most associated TCRs and HLA-C alleles the fewest. According to a later analysis, most CMV-associated TCR beta chains appeared to be HLA-restricted, and the HLA associations seemed to be driven largely by CMV exposure. The classifier was reported to diagnose cytomegalovirus status with high specificity and sensitivity in both the original cohort and the validation cohort. In a later genetic analysis, a missense DCLRE1C variant was associated with V-gene and J-gene trimming of TCR beta chains, and the association was replicated in an independent cohort. A further reported finding was that TCR beta sequences accurately predicted the HLA-A and HLA-B alleles for most subjects in the first cohort. An earlier analysis of around 500 of the donors showed that most TCR beta V segments appeared in productive rearrangements either about 87% or about 30% of the time, which broadly matched IMGT annotations. A cluster of highly shared sequence variants was judged likely to represent a technical artifact of the sequencing pipeline. Because counts were too low, around 17 rarely observed V segments, including chromosome 9 orphons, were left out of the earlier analysis of 587 of the donors. At a false discovery rate of 0.05, a later analysis linked 16,951 TCR beta sequences to specific HLA alleles. This cohort had only TCR beta chains sequenced, and the lack of alpha or paired-chain data limited which features could be detected. When HLA alleles, especially DR and DQ, strongly co-occurred, TCR associations were difficult to assign to individual alleles. Sequencing depth was assumed to be roughly uniform across donors in the presence/absence analyses, though that assumption may not hold. The study listed 164 TCR beta chains as associated with cytomegalovirus. Because HLA typing was missing for some donors at each locus, association tests included only the typed subset. Some IMGT-functional V segments, including TRBV6-2 and TRBV6-3, could not be distinguished by the 87-base-pair reads and were therefore excluded. In a later analysis, several top co-occurrence clusters were reported to appear linked to parvovirus B19, influenza, CMV and Epstein-Barr virus. In vitro tests confirmed that a few of the cytomegalovirus-associated TCR beta chains recognize cytomegalovirus antigens. The only immune exposure information available for the cohort was CMV serostatus.

The library was prepared using the immunoSEQ multiplex PCR assay. The multiplex PCR relied on a mix of 60 forward primers for TCR Vbeta segments and 13 reverse primers for TCR Jbeta segments. Amplification of the CDR3 region of rearranged TCR beta genes was performed with a multiplex PCR assay on genomic DNA. The amplified TCR beta libraries were sequenced on the Illumina HiSeq System as 87-base-pair reads. The authors' pipeline ran thus. In a later analysis, some 80 million unique TCR beta chains were counted across the 666 repertoires, and approximately 9.9 million of these chains were shared by at least two donors. Raw reads were error-corrected and collapsed into unique sequences by a nearest-neighbor algorithm in which closely related sequences were merged to remove PCR and sequencing errors. V, D and J gene segments were assigned by aligning CDR3 sequences to IMGT reference sequences. Each retained sequence needed at least a six-nucleotide match to both a V gene segment and a J gene segment. A rearrangement counted as productive if the CDR3 had no stop codons and remained in frame with V and J, and every other rearrangement counted as non-productive. Following IMGT convention, CDR3 was defined as the stretch from the second conserved V-encoded cysteine to the conserved J-encoded phenylalanine. The earlier analysis of about 610 of the donors excluded sequences that lacked an unambiguous match to a single V gene segment. In an earlier analysis of 587 of the donors, V segments were called functional above 56.7% productive rearrangements and were called segregating when the between-donor standard deviation exceeded 5%. A statistical classification framework was built to diagnose cytomegalovirus status from the catalog of TCR beta chain sequences. V and J gene assignment, in a later analysis, came from comparing TCR nucleotide sequences with IMGT/GENE-DB human TR gene sequences. A later analysis assigned CDR3 sequences and most-parsimonious VDJ recombination scenarios with the TCRdist pipeline. In a later analysis, each TCR beta chain was defined by its CDR3 amino acid sequence together with its V-gene family, and reads lacking a unique V-gene family were excluded. As a way to deal with suspected cross-contamination and a sequencing artifact, a later analysis dropped more than 500 nucleotide sequences that were highly shared and had low generation probability. A later analysis calculated a clonal expansion index for each public chain from normalized within-repertoire ranks of inferred template counts. In a later analysis, generation probabilities were computed with a VDJ recombination model fitted to out-of-frame rearrangements, and the resulting probabilities were checked against IGoR. In a later analysis, hypergeometric tests were used to score TCR-TCR, TCR-HLA and TCR-CMV co-occurrence, with a repertoire-size bias correction applied to TCR pairs. In a later analysis, false discovery rates were estimated by permuting HLA or CMV assignments 20 times. In a later analysis, co-occurring TCRs were grouped with DBSCAN, and TCRdist sequence similarity was added when clustering was performed within HLA-allele-positive subsets. For co-occurrence clustering, repertoires with fewer than 30,000 or more than 120,000 public chains were excluded, along with a handful of repertoires with anomalous nucleotide sharing. The table comes from immuneACCESS by way of TCRdb, which keeps in-frame sequences with V and J called. Part of the clones is missing from these tables; in studies checked, under half for an unresolved V gene and the rest for unknown reasons. The V and J calls and clone size were taken over from that table, and D and trimming were inferred from the DNA. This sample lists around 130,000 clones; around 80% were detected once. The ten largest account for under 3.5% of the sample.

The cohort consisted of some 730 healthy bone marrow donors. Cohort members were all nominally healthy when sampled, although unrecorded immune exposures were likely present. The donor was CMV seronegative and belonged to the group of 352 seronegative cohort members. A peripheral blood sample was provided by each donor, and peripheral blood mononuclear cells were used for TCR beta sequencing. Genomic DNA was extracted from the blood cell samples with the Qiagen DNeasy Blood Extraction Kit. Trimming removed 0 bases from V and 0 bases from J, leaving 15 bases between the germline ends. Including cysteine and phenylalanine, the CDR3 has 18 amino acids. The kept DNA is CDR3 alone, 54 bases in frame from the first base.

This TCR was sampled from a man aged 50 or older in good health and CMV-seronegative. The source material was PBMCs. The chain employs TRBV23-1 and TRBJ1-5; a tentative D match to TRBD1 spans 6 bases. TRBV23-1 is an open reading frame, and its role is uncertain. The CDR3 corresponds to CASSQSGQNQDSNQPQHF. Read as DNA, the sequence is TGCGCCAGCAGTCAATCAGGACAGAACCAGGATAGCAATCAGCCCCAGCATTTT.